The 9 T cell receptor beta chains in this list originate from one sample, sequenced in a study of radiation and T cells in renal cell carcinoma. Only in-frame clones appear in the TCRdb table, and some are missing; sequencing was by immunoSEQ multiplex PCR. The top ten hold around 11% of the sample, which has around 170,000 clones, about 85% seen once. As for time point: blood 4 weeks post-SBRT, at nephrectomy. Indicated treatment: 15 Gy SBRT to primary tumor, nephrectomy 4 weeks later. This material consisted of blood, taken from a patient whose treatment included radiotherapy and nephrectomy. These receptors all come from a woman between 50 and 59 years old with renal cell carcinoma.

V usage is TRBV5-1 and J usage is TRBJ2-3; D is perhaps TRBD2 (5 bases). The germline gives CDR1 SGHRS, CDR2 YFSETQ. The CDR3 loop spans 13 amino acids. V gave up 4 bases and J gave up 2 bases, with 8 bases separating them. The DNA of the CDR3 is TGCGCCAGCAGCAACCGGGACACAGATACGCAGTATTTT. Amino acid sequence: CASSNRDTDTQYF.

The rearrangement joins TRBV19 to TRBJ2-1, with 8 nucleotides matching TRBD1. CDR1 is LNHDA, CDR2 SQIVND, per germline (reference sequence). CDR3 length: 15 amino acids. Trimming removed 3 bases from V and 5 bases from J; junction bases left unmatched: 6. The CDR3 loop reads CASSIGQGRNNEQFF. CDR3 DNA sequence: TGTGCCAGTAGTATTGGACAGGGTAGGAACAATGAGCAGTTCTTC.

The V and J genes are TRBV5-6 and TRBJ1-3, with TRBD1 as a possible D gene (6 bases). With 1 base removed from V and 3 bases from J, the gap between germline ends came to 14 bases. The CDR3 runs to 16 residues. The germline V gene has CDR1 SGHDT and CDR2 YYEEEE. In DNA, the CDR3 is TGTGCCAGCAGCTTGCTGAGGGGGTTCATTGGAAACACCATATATTTT. Its protein product is CASSLLRGFIGNTIYF.

The rearrangement joins TRBV29-1 to TRBJ2-1; D perhaps matches TRBD2 (6 bases). From germline, CDR1 is SQVTM and CDR2 ANQGSEA. There are 11 residues in the CDR3. The CDR3 sequence: CSSGEGGEQFF. CDR3 DNA: TGCAGTAGCGGTGAGGGCGGAGAGCAGTTCTTC.

The chain recombines TRBV18 with TRBJ2-7; 8 bases line up with TRBD1. The germline V gene encodes CDR1 KGHSH and CDR2 LQKENI. This CDR3 comprises 15 residues. The V segment lost 4 bases and the J segment 3 bases; nucleotides outside the gene matches: 8. The CDR3 sequence is CASSRTRDRNYEQYF. The CDR3 coding sequence is TGTGCCAGCTCACGGACCCGGGACAGGAACTACGAGCAGTACTTC.

The J gene is TRBJ2-1, the V gene TRBV6-1; D might be TRBD1 (5 bases). In germline, CDR1 is MNHNS, CDR2 SASEGT. CDR3 length: 15 residues. V lost 7 bases and J lost 5, with 18 bases in between. CDR3 protein: CASNAPGHTHNEQFF. The CDR3 coding sequence is TGTGCCAGCAACGCACCCGGACATACGCACAATGAGCAGTTCTTC.

The J gene is TRBJ2-2, the V gene TRBV7-8; possible D gene TRBD1, 7 bases. Germline V CDR1 and CDR2: SGHVS, FQNEAQ. V was pared by 2 bases and J by 13 bases, with 20 bases between. The CDR3 extends over 15 amino acids. This CDR3 is CASSLTNRGRGGLFF. The CDR3 DNA reads as TGTGCCAGCAGCTTAACCAACAGGGGACGGGGAGGGCTGTTTTTT.

The rearrangement joins TRBV15 to TRBJ2-3; D gene uncertain. V was pared by 5 bases and J by 0 bases, with 3 bases between. The CDR3 runs 12 residues. From germline, CDR1 is LNHNV and CDR2 YYDKDF (reference sequence). The DNA of the CDR3 is TGTGCCACCAGCCGCAGCACAGATACGCAGTATTTT. It yields the protein CATSRSTDTQYF.

V usage is TRBV10-3 and J usage is TRBJ1-1, with D perhaps matching TRBD1 (6 bases). The CDR3 length is 14 residues. V gave up 6 bases and J gave up 2 bases, with 13 bases separating them. Germline V gene lookup returns CDR1 ENHRY and CDR2 SYGVKD. The CDR3 DNA is TGTGCCATCAGCACACAGGGACGAAACACTGAAGCTTTCTTT. Protein product: CAISTQGRNTEAFF.